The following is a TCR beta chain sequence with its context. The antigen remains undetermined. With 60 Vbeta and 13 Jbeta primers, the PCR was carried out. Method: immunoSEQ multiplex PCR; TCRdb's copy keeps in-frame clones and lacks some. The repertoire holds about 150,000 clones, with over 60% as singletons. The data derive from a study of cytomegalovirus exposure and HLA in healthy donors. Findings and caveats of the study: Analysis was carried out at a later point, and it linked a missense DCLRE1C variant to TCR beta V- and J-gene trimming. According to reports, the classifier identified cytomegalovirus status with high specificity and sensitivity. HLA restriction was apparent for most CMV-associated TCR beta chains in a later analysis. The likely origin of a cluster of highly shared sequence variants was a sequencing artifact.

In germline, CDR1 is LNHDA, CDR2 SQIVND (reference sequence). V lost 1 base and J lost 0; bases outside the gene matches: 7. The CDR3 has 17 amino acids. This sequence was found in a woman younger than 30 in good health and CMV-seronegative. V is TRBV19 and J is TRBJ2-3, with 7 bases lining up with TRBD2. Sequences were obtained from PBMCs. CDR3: CASSIGLAATSTDTQYF. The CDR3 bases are TGTGCCAGTAGTATAGGCCTAGCGGCAACTAGCACAGATACGCAGTATTTT.